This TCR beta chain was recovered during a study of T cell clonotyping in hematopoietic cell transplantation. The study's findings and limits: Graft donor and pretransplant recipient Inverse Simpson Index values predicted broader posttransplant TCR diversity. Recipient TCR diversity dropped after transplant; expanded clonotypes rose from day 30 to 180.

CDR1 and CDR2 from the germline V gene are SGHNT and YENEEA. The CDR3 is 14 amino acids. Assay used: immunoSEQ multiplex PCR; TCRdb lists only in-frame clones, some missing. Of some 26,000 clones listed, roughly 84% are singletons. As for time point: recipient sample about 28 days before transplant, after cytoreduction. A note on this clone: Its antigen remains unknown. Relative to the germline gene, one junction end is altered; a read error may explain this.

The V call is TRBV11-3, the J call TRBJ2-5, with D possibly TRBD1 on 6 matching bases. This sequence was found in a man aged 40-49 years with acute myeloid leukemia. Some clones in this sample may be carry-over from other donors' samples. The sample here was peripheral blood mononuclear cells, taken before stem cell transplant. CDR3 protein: CASSYLRGSETQNF. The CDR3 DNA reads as TGTGCCAGCAGCTACCTCAGGGGTTCGGAGACCCAGAACTTC.